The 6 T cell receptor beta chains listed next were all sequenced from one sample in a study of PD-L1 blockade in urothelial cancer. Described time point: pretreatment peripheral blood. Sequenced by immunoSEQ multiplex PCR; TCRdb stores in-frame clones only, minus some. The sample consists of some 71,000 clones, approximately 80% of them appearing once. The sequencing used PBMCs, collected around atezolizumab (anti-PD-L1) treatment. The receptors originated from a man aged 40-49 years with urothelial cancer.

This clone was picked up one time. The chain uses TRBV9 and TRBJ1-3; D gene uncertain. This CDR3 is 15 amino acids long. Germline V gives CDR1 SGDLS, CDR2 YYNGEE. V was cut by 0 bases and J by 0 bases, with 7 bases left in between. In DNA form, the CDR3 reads TGTGCCAGCAGCGTAGGAGGGAGCTCTGGAAACACCATATATTTT. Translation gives CASSVGGSSGNTIYF.

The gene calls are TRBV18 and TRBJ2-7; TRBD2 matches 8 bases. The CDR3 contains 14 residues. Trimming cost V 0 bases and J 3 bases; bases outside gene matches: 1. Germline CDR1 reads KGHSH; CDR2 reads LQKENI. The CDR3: CASSPPGGGYEQYF. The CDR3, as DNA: TGTGCCAGCTCACCACCCGGGGGGGGCTACGAGCAGTACTTC.

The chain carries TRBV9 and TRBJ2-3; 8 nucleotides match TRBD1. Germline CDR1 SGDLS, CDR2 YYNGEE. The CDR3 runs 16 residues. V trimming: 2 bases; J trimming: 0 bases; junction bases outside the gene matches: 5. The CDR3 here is CASSVDRAASTDTQYF. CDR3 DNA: TGTGCCAGCAGCGTGGACAGGGCGGCTAGCACAGATACGCAGTATTTT.

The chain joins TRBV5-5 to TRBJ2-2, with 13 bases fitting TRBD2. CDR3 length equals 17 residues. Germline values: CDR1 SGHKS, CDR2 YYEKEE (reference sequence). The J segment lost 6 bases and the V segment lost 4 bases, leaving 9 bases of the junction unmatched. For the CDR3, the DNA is TGTGCCAGCAGCGCTGTCGGACTAGCGGGAGCCCCCGGGGAGCTGTTTTTT. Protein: CASSAVGLAGAPGELFF.

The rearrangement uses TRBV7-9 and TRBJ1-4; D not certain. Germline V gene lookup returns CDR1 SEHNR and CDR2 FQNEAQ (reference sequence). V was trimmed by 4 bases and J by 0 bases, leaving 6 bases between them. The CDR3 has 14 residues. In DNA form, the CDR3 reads TGTGCCAGCAGCTCACGGGCAACTAATGAAAAACTGTTTTTT. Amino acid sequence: CASSSRATNEKLFF.

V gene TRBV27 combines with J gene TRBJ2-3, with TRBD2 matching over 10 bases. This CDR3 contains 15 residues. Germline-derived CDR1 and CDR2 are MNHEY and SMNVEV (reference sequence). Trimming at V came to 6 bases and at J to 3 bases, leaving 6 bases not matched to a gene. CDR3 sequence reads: CASRSGRAYTDTQYF. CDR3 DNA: TGTGCCAGCAGAAGCGGGAGGGCATATACAGATACGCAGTATTTT.